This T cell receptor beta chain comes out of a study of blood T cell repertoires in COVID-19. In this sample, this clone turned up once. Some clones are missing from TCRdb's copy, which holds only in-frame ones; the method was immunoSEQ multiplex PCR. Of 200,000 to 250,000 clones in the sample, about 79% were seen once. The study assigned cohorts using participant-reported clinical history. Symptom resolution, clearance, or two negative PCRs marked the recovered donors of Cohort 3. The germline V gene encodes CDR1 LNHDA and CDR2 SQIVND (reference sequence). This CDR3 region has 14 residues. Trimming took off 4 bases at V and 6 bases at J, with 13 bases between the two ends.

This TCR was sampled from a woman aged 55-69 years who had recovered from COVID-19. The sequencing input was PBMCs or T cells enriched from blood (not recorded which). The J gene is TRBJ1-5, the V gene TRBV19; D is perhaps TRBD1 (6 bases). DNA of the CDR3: TGTGCCAGTAGTAGCACAGGGACGGGTCAGCCCCAGCATTTT. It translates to CASSSTGTGQPQHF. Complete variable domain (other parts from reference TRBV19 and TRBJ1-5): DGGITQSPKYLFRKEGQNVTLSCEQNLNHDAMYWYRQDPGQGLRLIYYSQIVNDFQKGDIAEGYSVSREKKESFPLTVTSAQKNPTAFYLCASSSTGTGQPQHFGDGTRLSIL.